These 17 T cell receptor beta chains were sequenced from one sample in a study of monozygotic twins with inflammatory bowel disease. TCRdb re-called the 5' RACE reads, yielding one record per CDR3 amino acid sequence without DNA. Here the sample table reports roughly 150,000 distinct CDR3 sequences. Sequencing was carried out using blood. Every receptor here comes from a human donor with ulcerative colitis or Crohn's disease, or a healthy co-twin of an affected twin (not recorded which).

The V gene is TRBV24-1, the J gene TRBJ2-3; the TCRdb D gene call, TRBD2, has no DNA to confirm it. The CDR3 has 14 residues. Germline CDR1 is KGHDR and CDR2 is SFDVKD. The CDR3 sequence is CATGGRINTDTQYF.

This CDR3 reads CAISESRGRRGETQYF. The chain employs TRBV10-3 and TRBJ2-5; TCRdb's D gene call, TRBD2, goes unchecked for lack of DNA. Per the germline V gene, CDR1 is ENHRY and CDR2 is SYGVKD. The CDR3 runs 16 residues.

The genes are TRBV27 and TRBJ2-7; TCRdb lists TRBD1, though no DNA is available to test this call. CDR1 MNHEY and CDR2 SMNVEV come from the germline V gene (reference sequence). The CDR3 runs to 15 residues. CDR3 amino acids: CASSLTGKGVYEQYF.

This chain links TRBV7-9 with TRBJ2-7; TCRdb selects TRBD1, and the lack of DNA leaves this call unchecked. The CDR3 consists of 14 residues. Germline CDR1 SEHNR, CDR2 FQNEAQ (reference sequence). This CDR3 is CAISKQGASYEQYF.

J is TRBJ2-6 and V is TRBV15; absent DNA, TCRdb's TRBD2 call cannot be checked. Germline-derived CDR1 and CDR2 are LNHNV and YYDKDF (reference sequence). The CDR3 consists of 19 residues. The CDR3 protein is CATSRDPAGLISGANVLTF.

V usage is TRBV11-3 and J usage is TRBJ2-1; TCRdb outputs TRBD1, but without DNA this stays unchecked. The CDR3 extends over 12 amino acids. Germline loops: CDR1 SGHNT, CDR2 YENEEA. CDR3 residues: CASSLDTGGQFF.

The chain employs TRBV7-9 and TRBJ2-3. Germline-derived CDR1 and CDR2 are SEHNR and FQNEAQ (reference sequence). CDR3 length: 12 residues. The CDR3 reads CASSLSADTQYF.

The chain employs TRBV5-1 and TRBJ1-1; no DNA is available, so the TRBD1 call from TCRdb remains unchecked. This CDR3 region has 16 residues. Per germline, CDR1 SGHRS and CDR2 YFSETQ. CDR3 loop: CASTLVPGGSDTEAFF.

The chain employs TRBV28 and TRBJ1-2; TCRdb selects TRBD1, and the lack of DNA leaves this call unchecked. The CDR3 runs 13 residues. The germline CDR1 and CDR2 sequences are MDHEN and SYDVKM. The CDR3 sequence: CASSSTGSYGYTF.

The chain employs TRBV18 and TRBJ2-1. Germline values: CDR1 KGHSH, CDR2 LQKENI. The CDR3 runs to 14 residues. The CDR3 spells CASSPPNQNNEQFF.

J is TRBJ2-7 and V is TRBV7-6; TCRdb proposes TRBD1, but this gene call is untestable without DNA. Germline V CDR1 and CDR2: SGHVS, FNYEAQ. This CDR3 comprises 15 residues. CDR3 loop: CASSPGTGDSYEQYF.

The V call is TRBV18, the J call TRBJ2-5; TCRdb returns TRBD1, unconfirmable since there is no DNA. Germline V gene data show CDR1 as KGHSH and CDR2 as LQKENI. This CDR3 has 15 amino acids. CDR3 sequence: CASSPLRDGQETQYF.

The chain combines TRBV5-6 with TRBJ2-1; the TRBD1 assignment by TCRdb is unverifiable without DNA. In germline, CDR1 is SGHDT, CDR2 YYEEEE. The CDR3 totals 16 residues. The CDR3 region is CASSSSGTRSYNEQFF.

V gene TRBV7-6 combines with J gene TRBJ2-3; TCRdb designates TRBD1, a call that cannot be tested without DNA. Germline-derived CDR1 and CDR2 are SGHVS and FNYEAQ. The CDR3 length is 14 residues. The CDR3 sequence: CASSLIPGADTQYF.

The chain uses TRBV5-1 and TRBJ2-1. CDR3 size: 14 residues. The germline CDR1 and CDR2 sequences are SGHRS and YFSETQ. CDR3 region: CASSSFASHNEQFF.

This chain's CDR3 is CASSLSPLNEQFF. The V gene is TRBV7-3, the J gene TRBJ2-1; the D call from TCRdb, TRBD2, cannot be confirmed without DNA. Looked up from germline, CDR1 is SGHTA and CDR2 is FQGTGA. This CDR3 is built from 13 residues.

This CDR3 reads CASSQGQRNQPQHF. This chain links TRBV4-1 with TRBJ1-5; with no DNA, the TCRdb D assignment of TRBD1 cannot be verified. Germline V CDR1 and CDR2: MGHRA, YSYEKL. The CDR3 is 14 residues long.